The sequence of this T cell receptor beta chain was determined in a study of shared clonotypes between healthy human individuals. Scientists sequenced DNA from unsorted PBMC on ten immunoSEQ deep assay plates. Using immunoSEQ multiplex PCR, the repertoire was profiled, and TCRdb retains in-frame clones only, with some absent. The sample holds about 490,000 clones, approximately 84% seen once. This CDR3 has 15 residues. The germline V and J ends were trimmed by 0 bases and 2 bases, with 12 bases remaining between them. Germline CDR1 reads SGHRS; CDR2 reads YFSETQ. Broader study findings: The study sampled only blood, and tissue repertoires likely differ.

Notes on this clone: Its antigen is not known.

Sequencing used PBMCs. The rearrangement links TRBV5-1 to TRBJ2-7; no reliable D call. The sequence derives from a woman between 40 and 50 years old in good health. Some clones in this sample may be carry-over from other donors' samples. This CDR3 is CASSLGQTLTYEQYF. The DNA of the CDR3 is TGCGCCAGCAGCTTGGGGCAGACCTTGACCTACGAGCAGTACTTC.